This T cell receptor (beta chain) stems from a study of blood T cell repertoires in COVID-19. The wider study: COVID-19 samples collected from the United States, Italy and Spain covered acute and convalescent phases.

Using immunoSEQ multiplex PCR, the repertoire was profiled, and TCRdb retains in-frame clones only, with some absent. The sample contains 300,000 to 400,000 clones, roughly 87% of which appear only once. This sequence originates from a woman aged 25-40 years who had recovered from COVID-19. Source material: PBMCs or T cells enriched from blood (not recorded which).

The CDR3 loop reads CASSEGSWGYTF. The DNA for the CDR3 is TGTGCCAGCAGTGAGGGCAGTTGGGGCTACACCTTC. The genes are TRBV6-1 and TRBJ1-2; D call uncertain. Deletions cut 3 bases from V and 8 bases from J, with 10 bases between. This CDR3 is 12 amino acids long. Germline V lookup: CDR1 MNHNS, CDR2 SASEGT.